This T cell receptor (beta chain) originates from a study of circulating and synovial CD4+ cells in juvenile arthritis. Findings and limits, study-wide: T cell genome counts differed by at least an order of magnitude between CPL and CD4 samples.

Samples derive from patients with active juvenile idiopathic arthritis. Method: immunoSEQ multiplex PCR; TCRdb's copy keeps in-frame clones and lacks some. This table has some 33,000 clones, approximately 96% appearing once. To note about this clone: Antigen: not known.

The ends were cut back, 2 bases at V and 3 bases at J, with 19 bases in the middle. Germline V gene data show CDR1 as SGHTA and CDR2 as FQGNSA. The CDR3 sequence is 17 residues long. V is TRBV7-2 and J is TRBJ1-1, with D perhaps matching TRBD1 (6 bases). The receptor was derived from a human donor with juvenile idiopathic arthritis. Sequenced material: CD4+ T cells from blood. The CDR3 DNA sequence: TGTGCCAGCAGCTTAAGACCACTACAGGGCCGGGACACTGAAGCTTTCTTT. The encoded protein is CASSLRPLQGRDTEAFF.